A single sample gave rise to the 5 T cell receptor beta chains below, sequenced in a study of neurological immune-mediated disorders. TCRdb independently ran MiXCR on the 5' RACE reads; one entry per CDR3 protein. This sample has some 29,000 distinct CDR3 sequences, with 6.6% found just once. The sequencing input was PBMCs. These receptors all stem from a woman aged 45-65 years in good health.

At least ten counts were recorded for this clonotype. This sequence joins TRBV20-1 and TRBJ2-4; 10 nucleotides agree with TRBD1. The CDR3 has 14 amino acids. With V trimmed by 0 bases and J by 9 bases, 5 bases remained unmatched. Germline V gene sequence: CDR1 DFQATT, CDR2 SNEGSKA (reference sequence). The CDR3 nucleotides are TGCAGTGCTAGAGATAGTGGACAGGGGGGCATTCAGTACTTC. The encoded protein is CSARDSGQGGIQYF.

This clonotype was seen repeatedly, ten times or more. The gene calls are TRBV28 and TRBJ1-2; D not certain. The CDR3 runs to 13 residues. V was clipped by 6 bases and J by 4 bases, with 12 bases between them. Germline CDR1 reads MDHEN; CDR2 reads SYDVKM. The CDR3 loop is CASSTNRGYGYTF. Here the CDR3 DNA reads TGTGCCAGCAGCACAAACAGAGGCTATGGCTACACCTTC.

This clonotype appeared many times. V is TRBV5-4 and J is TRBJ2-4; 8 bases line up with TRBD1. The CDR3 covers 15 residues. The ends lost 1 base at V and 0 bases at J; junction bases unmatched: 0. Germline CDR1 and CDR2: SGHNT and YYREEE (reference sequence). CDR3 sequence: CASSLTGGAKNIQYF. CDR3 DNA sequence: TGTGCCAGCAGCTTGACAGGGGGAGCCAAAAACATTCAGTACTTC.

In its sample, this clonotype is medium-sized (0.01 to 0.1%). The rearrangement links TRBV5-1 to TRBJ1-5, with D perhaps matching TRBD1 (6 bases). This CDR3 has 14 residues. Per the germline V gene, CDR1 is SGHRS and CDR2 is YFSETQ. Trimming took off 2 bases at V and 9 bases at J, with 15 bases between the two ends. The CDR3 region has the DNA TGCGCCAGCAGCTTAGCACAGGGAGGTACGCCCCAGCATTTT. It yields the protein CASSLAQGGTPQHF. The full variable domain, with the rest looked up from reference TRBV5-1 and TRBJ1-5, is KAGVTQTPRYLIKTRGQQVTLSCSPISGHRSVSWYQQTPGQGLQFLFEYFSETQRNKGNFPGRFSGRQFSNSRSEMNVSTLELGDSALYLCASSLAQGGTPQHFGDGTRLSIL.

Many counts were recorded for this clonotype. The chain recombines TRBV19 with TRBJ2-5; 9 nucleotides align to TRBD2. CDR3 length: 17 amino acids. Trimming took 3 bases from V and 2 from J; bases not matched to a gene: 10. Germline CDR1 is LNHDA and CDR2 is SQIVND (reference sequence). CDR3 in amino acids: CASSMGPGLADQETQYF. CDR3 bases: TGTGCCAGTAGTATGGGACCGGGACTAGCAGATCAAGAGACCCAGTACTTC.